This passage covers 10 T cell receptor beta chains from one sample sequenced in a study of blood T cell repertoires in COVID-19. Profiled with immunoSEQ multiplex PCR; TCRdb holds only in-frame clones, not every one. The sample shows over 250,000 clones, approximately 83% of them seen only once. The material sequenced was peripheral blood. All receptors come from a woman in her 70s with acute or convalescent COVID-19.

V usage is TRBV2 and J usage is TRBJ1-1, with D unclear. CDR3 length: 14 residues. The V end was cut by 6 bases, the J end by 1 base, with 12 bases between. The germline gives CDR1 SNHLY, CDR2 FYNNEI. In nucleotides, the CDR3 is TGTGCCAGCAGATGGAGGGTGGAGAACACTGAAGCTTTCTTT. Amino acids: CASRWRVENTEAFF.

The rearrangement uses TRBV6-6 and TRBJ1-6, with D tentatively TRBD1 (6 bases). Between the trimmed V and J ends, which lost 8 bases and 11 bases, there was a span of 19 bases. This CDR3 has 14 amino acids. Germline loops: CDR1 MNHNY, CDR2 SVGAGI (reference sequence). The CDR3 sequence is CASGQQGQSTPLHF. For the CDR3, the DNA is TGTGCCAGCGGCCAACAGGGCCAGTCGACACCCCTCCACTTT.

This clone was picked up one time. CDR3 region: CASSTNQKEHTEAFF. The CDR3 bases are TGTGCCAGCAGCACGAACCAAAAAGAGCATACTGAAGCTTTCTTT. The chain recombines TRBV21-1 with TRBJ1-1. TRBV21-1 constitutes a pseudogene. The CDR3 runs to 15 residues.

The chain combines TRBV2 with TRBJ2-1, with a weak D call TRBD2 (6 bases). With 8 bases removed from V and 6 bases from J, the gap between germline ends came to 17 bases. The length of the CDR3 is 14 residues. The germline V gene encodes CDR1 SNHLY and CDR2 FYNNEI. CDR3 residues: CASEGWGVRNEQFF. The CDR3 DNA reads as TGTGCCAGCGAAGGGTGGGGGGTTCGCAATGAGCAGTTCTTC.

This clone was recorded only once. The chain has TRBV9 and TRBJ1-4; D gene unclear. CDR1 SGDLS and CDR2 YYNGEE come from the germline V gene. CDR3 length: 12 residues. Deletions cut 7 bases from V and 0 bases from J, with 4 bases between. CDR3 in DNA: TGTGCCAGCGGAGCAACTAATGAAAAACTGTTTTTT. Encoded protein: CASGATNEKLFF.

The chain couples TRBV2 to TRBJ1-2; D is perhaps TRBD1 (5 bases). Germline CDR1 and CDR2: SNHLY and FYNNEI. CDR3 length: 13 amino acids. Deletions cut 3 bases from V and 0 bases from J, with 5 bases between. CDR3 region: CASSDRANYGYTF. CDR3 nucleotides: TGTGCCAGCAGTGACAGGGCTAACTATGGCTACACCTTC.

The J gene is TRBJ1-5, the V gene TRBV2; TRBD1 agrees at 10 bases. The CDR3 spans 14 residues. With 6 bases clipped from V and 5 bases from J, the junction kept 4 bases outside the gene matches. CDR1 is SNHLY, CDR2 FYNNEI, per germline. The CDR3 sequence: CASSPTGGHQPQHF. The CDR3 DNA reads as TGTGCCAGCAGCCCGACAGGGGGCCATCAGCCCCAGCATTTT. Filled out from reference TRBV2 and TRBJ1-5, the complete variable domain reads EPEVTQTPSHQVTQMGQEVILRCVPISNHLYFYWYRQILGQKVEFLVSFYNNEISEKSEIFDDQFSVERPDGSNFTLKIRSTKLEDSAMYFCASSPTGGHQPQHFGDGTRLSIL.

The chain has TRBV3-1 (or the pseudogene TRBV3-2) and TRBJ1-4, with no clear D. The CDR3 is made up of 17 amino acids. From germline, CDR1 is LGHDT and CDR2 YNNKEL (reference sequence). The ends were cut back, 0 bases at V and 0 bases at J, with 11 bases in the middle. This CDR3 reads CASSQDRITTTNEKLFF. CDR3 nucleotides: TGTGCCAGCAGCCAAGACAGGATTACGACAACTAATGAAAAACTGTTTTTT.

V is TRBV2 and J is TRBJ2-2, with D tentatively TRBD2 (7 bases). The V end lost 7 bases, the J end lost 5 bases, and 14 bases lay between the germline ends. The CDR3 spans 14 residues. From germline, CDR1 is SNHLY and CDR2 FYNNEI. For the CDR3, the DNA is TGTGCCAGCAACGGAGGGGGGGCTACCGGGGAGCTGTTTTTT. Its protein is CASNGGGATGELFF.

V gene TRBV5-1 combines with J gene TRBJ2-7; D may be TRBD2 (7 bases). This CDR3 contains 15 residues. Germline CDR1 SGHRS, CDR2 YFSETQ. Deletions cut 1 base from V and 1 base from J, with 12 bases between. CDR3 bases: TGCGCCAGCAGCTTGATGGGGGGGCCATCCTACGAGCAGTACTTC. This sequence encodes CASSLMGGPSYEQYF.